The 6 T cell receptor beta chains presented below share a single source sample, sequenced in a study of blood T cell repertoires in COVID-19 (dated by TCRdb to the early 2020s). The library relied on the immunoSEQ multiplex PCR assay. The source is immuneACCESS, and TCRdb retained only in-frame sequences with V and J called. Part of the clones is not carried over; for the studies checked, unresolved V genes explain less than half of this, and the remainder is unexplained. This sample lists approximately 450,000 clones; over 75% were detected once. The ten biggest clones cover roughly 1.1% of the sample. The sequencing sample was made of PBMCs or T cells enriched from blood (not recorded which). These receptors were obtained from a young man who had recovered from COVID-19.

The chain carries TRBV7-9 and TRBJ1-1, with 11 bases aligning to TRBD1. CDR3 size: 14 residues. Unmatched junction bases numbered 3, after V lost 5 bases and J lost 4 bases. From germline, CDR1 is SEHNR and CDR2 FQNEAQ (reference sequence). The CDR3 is CASSPGTGGTEAFF. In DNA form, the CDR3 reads TGTGCCAGCAGCCCGGGGACAGGGGGCACTGAAGCTTTCTTT.

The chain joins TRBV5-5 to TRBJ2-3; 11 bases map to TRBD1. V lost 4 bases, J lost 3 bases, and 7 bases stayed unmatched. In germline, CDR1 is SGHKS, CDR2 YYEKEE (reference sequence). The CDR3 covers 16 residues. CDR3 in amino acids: CASSLPGTGGTDTQYF. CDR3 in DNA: TGTGCCAGCAGCCTACCCGGGACAGGGGGAACAGATACGCAGTATTTT.

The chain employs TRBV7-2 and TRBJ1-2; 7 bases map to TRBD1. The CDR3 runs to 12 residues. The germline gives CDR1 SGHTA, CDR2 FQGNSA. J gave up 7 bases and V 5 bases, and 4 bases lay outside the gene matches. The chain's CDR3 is CASSPDRVGYTF. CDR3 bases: TGTGCCAGCAGCCCAGACAGGGTTGGCTACACCTTC.

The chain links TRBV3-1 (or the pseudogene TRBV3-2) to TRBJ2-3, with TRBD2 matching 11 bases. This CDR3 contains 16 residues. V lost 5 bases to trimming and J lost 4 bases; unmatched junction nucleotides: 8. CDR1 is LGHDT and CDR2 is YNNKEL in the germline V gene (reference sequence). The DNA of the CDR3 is TGTGCCAGCAGCGAAGCTGTAGCGGGAGGGGCAGATACGCAGTATTTT. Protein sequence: CASSEAVAGGADTQYF.

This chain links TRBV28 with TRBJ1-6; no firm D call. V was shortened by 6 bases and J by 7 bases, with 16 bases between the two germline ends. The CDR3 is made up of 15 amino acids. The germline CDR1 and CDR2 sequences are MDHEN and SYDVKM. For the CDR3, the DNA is TGTGCCAGCAGAGCAGGTAGCGCTACGAATTCACCCCTCCACTTT. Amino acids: CASRAGSATNSPLHF. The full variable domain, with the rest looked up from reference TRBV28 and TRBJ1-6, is DVKVTQSSRYLVKRTGEKVFLECVQDMDHENMFWYRQDPGLGLRLIYFSYDVKMKEKGDIPEGYSVSREKKERFSLILESASTNQTSMYLCASRAGSATNSPLHFGNGTRLTVT.

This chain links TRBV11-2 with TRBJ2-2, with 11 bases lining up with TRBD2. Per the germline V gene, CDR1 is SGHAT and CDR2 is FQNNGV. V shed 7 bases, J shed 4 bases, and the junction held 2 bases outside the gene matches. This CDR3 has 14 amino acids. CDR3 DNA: TGTGCCAGCACTGGACTAGCGGGCACCGGGGAGCTGTTTTTT. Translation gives CASTGLAGTGELFF.